This TCR beta chain was captured by sequencing in a study of T cells after yellow fever vaccination. This CDR3 contains 15 residues. Germline V CDR1 and CDR2: SGHAT, FQDESV (reference sequence). V lost 5 bases and J lost 0, with 11 bases in between. About this clonotype itself: The antigen is undetermined.

Study observations and caveats: Post-booster reappearance was seen for most primary-vaccination clones (about 96% CD4, roughly 86% CD8).

TCRdb reanalysed the 5' RACE reads using MiXCR and keeps one entry per CDR3 protein. The sample has about 300,000 distinct CDR3 sequences, 4% seen once. Here the sequenced sample was PBMCs, taken 5 days after the yellow fever booster vaccination. The chain has TRBV11-1 and TRBJ2-1; D is undetermined. The sequence derives from a man aged 18 to 35 who received the YFV17D yellow fever vaccine. The CDR3 bases are TGTGCCAGCAGCGTTAGCCCCAGCTCCTACAATGAGCAGTTCTTC. Translation gives CASSVSPSSYNEQFF.